This T cell receptor beta chain was retrieved from a study of shared clonotypes between healthy human individuals. Study details: Those who served as donors were a couple of women and three men between the ages of 18 and 49. General study points: Only blood samples were collected, and tissue repertoires likely differ.

Trimming took 3 bases from V and 5 from J, leaving 10 bases between them. The CDR3 loop spans 13 amino acids. Germline assignment: CDR1 MDHEN and CDR2 SYDVKM. For this clone: What it recognizes is unknown.

Methods used by the authors: Junction-only sequences produced by ImmunoSEQ had no quality scores, so filtering differed. Profiling relied on immunoSEQ multiplex PCR, and the TCRdb table lists in-frame clones only, not all of them. That table furnishes V, J and clone size, whereas the DNA furnished D and trimming. The sample records about 1.1 million clones, around 77% being singletons. The sequence derives from a man aged 18 to 35 in good health. Some clones in this sample may be carry-over from other donors' samples. V gene TRBV28 combines with J gene TRBJ2-5, with D possibly TRBD1 on 5 matching bases. Specimen: memory CD4+ T cells from PBMCs. The sample's subset: CD45RA-negative fraction. The CDR3 is CASSLQGWETQYF. Written as DNA, the CDR3 is TGTGCCAGCAGTTTGCAGGGTTGGGAGACCCAGTACTTC.